The clone carrying this T cell receptor beta chain has a handful of counts. Its antigen is as yet unknown. The sample comes from a study of T-cell memory formation after mild COVID-19. Study summary: TCR clusters were mostly confined to one donor each. Study findings and constraints: The finding that pre-infection memory included some responding clones suggested that cross-reactive memory joined.

Germline trimming cut 11 bases from V and 5 bases from J; bases unmatched to any gene: 10. The CDR3 runs to 13 residues. Germline V gives CDR1 SGHTA, CDR2 FQGNSA. TCR alpha and TCR beta cDNA libraries carrying sample barcodes and UMIs came from 5'RACE with constant-segment primers. TCRdb re-called the 5' RACE reads with MiXCR, one entry per CDR3 protein. Among roughly 260,000 distinct CDR3 sequences, roughly 15% were seen once, and the ten largest hold 3.5% to 4%. This clonotype was obtained from a young man who had mild COVID-19 (a few samples of this study predate the infection). Cell type and time point are not known. This chain joins TRBV7-2 and TRBJ2-3, with 7 bases matching TRBD2. The sequenced sample was PBMCs or a T cell subset sorted from them (not recorded which). CDR3 nucleotide sequence: TGTGCCGGAGCTATGGGGGGGGGAGATACGCAGTATTTT. The encoded protein is CAGAMGGGDTQYF. The complete variable domain, with remaining parts taken from reference TRBV7-2 and TRBJ2-3, reads GAGVSQSPSNKVTEKGKDVELRCDPISGHTALYWYRQSLGQGLEFLIYFQGNSAPDKSGLPSDRFSAERTGGSVSTLTIQRTQQEDSAVYLCAGAMGGGDTQYFGPGTRLTVL.